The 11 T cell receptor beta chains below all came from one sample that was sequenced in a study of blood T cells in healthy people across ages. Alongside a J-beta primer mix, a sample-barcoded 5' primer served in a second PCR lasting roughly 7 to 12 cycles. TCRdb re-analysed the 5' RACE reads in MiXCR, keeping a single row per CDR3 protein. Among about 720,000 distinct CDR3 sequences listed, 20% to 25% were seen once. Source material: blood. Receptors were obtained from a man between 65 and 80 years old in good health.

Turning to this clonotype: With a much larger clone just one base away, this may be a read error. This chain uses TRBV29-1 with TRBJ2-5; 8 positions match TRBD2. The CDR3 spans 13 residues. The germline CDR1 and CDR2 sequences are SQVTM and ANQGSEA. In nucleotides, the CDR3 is TGCAGCCATTCCACGGGGGGGTGGGAGACCCAGCACTTC. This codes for CSHSTGGWETQHF.

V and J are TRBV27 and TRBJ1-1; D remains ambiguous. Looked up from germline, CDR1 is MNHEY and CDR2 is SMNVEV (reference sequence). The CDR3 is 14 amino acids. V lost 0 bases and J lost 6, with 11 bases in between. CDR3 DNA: TGTGCCAGCAGTTTATCCCCTTGGGTATCTGAAGCTTTCTTT. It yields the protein CASSLSPWVSEAFF.

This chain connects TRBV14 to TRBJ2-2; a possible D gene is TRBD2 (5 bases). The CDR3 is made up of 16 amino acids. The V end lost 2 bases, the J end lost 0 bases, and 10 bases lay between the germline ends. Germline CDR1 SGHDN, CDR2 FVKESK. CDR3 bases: TGTGCCAGCAGCCAAAACGTAGCGACGAACACCGGGGAGCTGTTTTTT. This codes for CASSQNVATNTGELFF. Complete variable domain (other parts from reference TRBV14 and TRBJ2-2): EAGVTQFPSHSVIEKGQTVTLRCDPISGHDNLYWYRRVMGKEIKFLLHFVKESKQDESGMPNNRFLAERTGGTYSTLKVQPAELEDSGVYFCASSQNVATNTGELFFGEGSRLTVL.

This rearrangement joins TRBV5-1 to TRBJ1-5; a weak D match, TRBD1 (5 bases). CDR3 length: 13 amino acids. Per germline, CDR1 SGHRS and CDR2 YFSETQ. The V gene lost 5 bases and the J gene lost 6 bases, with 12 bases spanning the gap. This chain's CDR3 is CASRGGVIQPQHF. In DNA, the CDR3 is TGCGCCAGCAGGGGAGGGGTTATTCAGCCCCAGCATTTT.

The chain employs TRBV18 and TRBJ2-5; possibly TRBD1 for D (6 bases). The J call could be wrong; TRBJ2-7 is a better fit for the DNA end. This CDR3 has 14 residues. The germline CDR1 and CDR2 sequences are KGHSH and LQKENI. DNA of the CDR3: TGTGCCAGCTCACCGGGACAACTCTCCTACGAGCAGTACTTC. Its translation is CASSPGQLSYEQYF.

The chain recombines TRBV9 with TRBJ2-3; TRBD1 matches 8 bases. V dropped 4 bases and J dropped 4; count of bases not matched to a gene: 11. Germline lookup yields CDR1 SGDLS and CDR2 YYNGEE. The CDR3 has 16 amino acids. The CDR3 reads CASSSPATTGADTQYF. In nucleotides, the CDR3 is TGTGCCAGCAGCTCACCGGCAACGACAGGGGCAGATACGCAGTATTTT.

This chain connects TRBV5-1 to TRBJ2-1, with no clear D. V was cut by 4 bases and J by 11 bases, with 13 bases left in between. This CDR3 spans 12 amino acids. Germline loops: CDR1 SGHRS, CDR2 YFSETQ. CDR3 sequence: CASSPNKPQQFF. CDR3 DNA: TGCGCCAGCAGCCCAAATAAGCCTCAGCAGTTCTTC. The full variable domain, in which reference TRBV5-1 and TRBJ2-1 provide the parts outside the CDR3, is KAGVTQTPRYLIKTRGQQVTLSCSPISGHRSVSWYQQTPGQGLQFLFEYFSETQRNKGNFPGRFSGRQFSNSRSEMNVSTLELGDSALYLCASSPNKPQQFFGPGTRLTVL.

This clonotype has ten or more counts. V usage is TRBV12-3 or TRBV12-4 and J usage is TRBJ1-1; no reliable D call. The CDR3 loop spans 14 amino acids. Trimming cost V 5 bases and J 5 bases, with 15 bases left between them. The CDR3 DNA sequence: TGTGCCAGCAGTCGCCCCCTTCGAGTTACTGAAGCTTTCTTT. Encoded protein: CASSRPLRVTEAFF.

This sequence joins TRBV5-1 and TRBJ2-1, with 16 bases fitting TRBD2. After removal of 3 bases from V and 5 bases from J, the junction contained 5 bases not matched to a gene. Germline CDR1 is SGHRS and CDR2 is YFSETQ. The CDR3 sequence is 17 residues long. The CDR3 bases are TGCGCCAGCAGCTCGGGACTAGCGGGGGGGTCCGACAATGAGCAGTTCTTC. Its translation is CASSSGLAGGSDNEQFF.

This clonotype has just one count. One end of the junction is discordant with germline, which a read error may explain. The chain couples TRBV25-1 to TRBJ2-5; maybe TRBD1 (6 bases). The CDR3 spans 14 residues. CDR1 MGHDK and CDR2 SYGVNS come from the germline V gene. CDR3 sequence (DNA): TGTGCCAGCGAGGGGGTAGCACGGGTAGAGACCCTGTACTTC. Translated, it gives CASEGVARVETLYF.

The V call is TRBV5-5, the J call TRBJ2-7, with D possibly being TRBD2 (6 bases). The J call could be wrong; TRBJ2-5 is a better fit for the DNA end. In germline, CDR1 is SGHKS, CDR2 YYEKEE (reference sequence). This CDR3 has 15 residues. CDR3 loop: CASSLNGGFQETQYF. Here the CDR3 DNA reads TGTGCCAGCAGCTTGAACGGGGGTTTTCAAGAGACCCAGTACTTC.